The clone carrying this T cell receptor beta chain occurred a few times. The antigen is undetermined. Libraries were prepared by immunoSEQ multiplex PCR; TCRdb keeps only in-frame clonotypes and omits some of them. This repertoire shows approximately 130,000 clones, approximately 86% found once; its top ten account for approximately 13%. These data are taken from a study of PD-1 blockade in mismatch repair-deficient tumors. Study observations and caveats: Rapid post-treatment expansion, then contraction, generally preceding radiologic response, marked tumor-resident clones.

PCR or immunohistochemistry showed mismatch repair deficiency in every enrolled patient. Germline V gene data show CDR1 as MNHEY and CDR2 as SVGAGI. This CDR3 spans 12 amino acids. The germline V and J ends were trimmed by 7 bases and 2 bases, with 9 bases remaining between them. The chain employs TRBV6-5 and TRBJ2-7, with TRBD2 as a possible D gene (5 bases). The source of this sequence is an adult with mismatch repair-deficient cancer. The sample in question was peripheral blood, obtained 44 weeks after starting pembrolizumab. The CDR3 region has the DNA TGTGCCAGCAAGGCGGGTGCCTACGAGCAGTACTTC. This translates into CASKAGAYEQYF.